The TCR beta chain described here comes from a study of cytomegalovirus exposure and HLA in healthy donors (dated by TCRdb to 2016 to 2017). At the level of the whole study: The 650 to 750 repertoires of the first cohort and the roughly 110 validation repertoires were produced on the same platform, according to a later analysis. The aim of the study was to test whether cataloging public T cell receptors could identify signatures of past pathogen exposure. High-throughput TCR immunosequencing, statistical association of individual TCRs with disease status, and machine learning were combined to predict cytomegalovirus infection status. A separate validation cohort of approximately 120 different subjects was used in addition to the 666-subject first cohort. Overall study outcomes, separate from this receptor: The authors suggested that the approach could potentially be extended to other disease states and immunological phenotypes. Of the cluster scores, around 95% were above 0 in a later analysis, which found that TCRs clustered in the first cohort also tended to co-occur in the approximately 120 validation repertoires. The classifier was reported to diagnose cytomegalovirus status with high specificity and sensitivity in both the original and validation cohorts. In the study, approximately 150 TCR beta chains were listed as associated with cytomegalovirus. A few of the identified cytomegalovirus-associated TCR beta chains were confirmed in vitro to be specific for cytomegalovirus antigens. Most TCR sequences were seen in very few donors, while some public TCRs were found in many individuals. All 120 or so repertoires were used to score co-occurrence in the validation cohort in a later analysis, because that analysis had no HLA typing for the cohort.

This clone appeared a single time. No antigen is known for it. Base qualities are missing; no much larger clone stands one base away. The donors belonged to the validation cohort of around 110 subjects, which was separate from the approximately 700-subject first cohort. Library preparation employed the immunoSEQ multiplex PCR assay. The authors processed their data as follows. To diagnose cytomegalovirus status from the catalog of TCR beta chain sequences, a statistical classification framework was built. This immuneACCESS table, as held by TCRdb, lists in-frame sequences with V and J called but not all clones. Of the missing ones, under half trace to an unresolved V gene in checked studies; the others have no known cause. The V and J calls and clone size are taken from that table; D and trimming were inferred from the DNA. The sample data list around 150,000 clones, and approximately 86% of these were observed just once. The top ten clonotypes cover over 2% of the sample.

From the germline V gene (reference sequence), CDR1 is LNHNV and CDR2 is YYDKDF. Measured from the cysteine to the phenylalanine, the CDR3 is 14 residues long. Only the CDR3 DNA stays, 42 bases, in frame from base 1. The V end loses 9 bases and the J end loses 3 bases, and a stretch of 17 bases separates them. The sequencing sample was made of PBMCs. This chain joins TRBV15 to TRBJ1-1, with no confidently assigned D gene. This TCR derives from a man aged 30 to 45 in good health and CMV-seropositive. This receptor carries the CDR3 CATGRWREDTEAFF. The nucleotide sequence reads TGTGCCACGGGCCGGTGGAGGGAGGACACTGAAGCTTTCTTT.